This T cell receptor (beta chain) derives from a study of shared clonotypes between healthy human individuals. Study-wide results and limits: Sharing across four donors was seen in around 5% of naive CD4 clonotypes.

As regards this clone: Its antigen is unknown.

It was roughly 190 ng DNA, 31,000 or so T cell genomes, that sorted-subset replicate PCRs used. Study processing details: Junction-only sequences without quality scores came from ImmunoSEQ, so filtering differed. This table comes from immunoSEQ multiplex PCR, and its TCRdb copy is limited to in-frame clones, with some not included. V and J calls and clone size are copied from that table; D and trimming were computed from the DNA. The sample holds over a million clones; roughly 96% are singletons and the top ten take 0.95% to 1.5%. CD45RA-negative memory and CD45RA+ naive subsets were split from the CD4+ cells. V lost 5 bases and J lost 6, with 8 bases in between. CDR3 size: 11 residues. The germline V gene has CDR1 MNHEY and CDR2 SMNVEV (reference sequence).

This rearrangement joins TRBV27 to TRBJ2-7, with D unresolved. This receptor was identified in a young man in good health. The material sequenced was naive CD4+ T cells sorted from blood. As for subset: CD45RA+ positively selected. The CDR3 here is CASSILTEQYF. Written as DNA, the CDR3 is TGTGCCAGCAGTATCCTTACCGAGCAGTACTTC.